A selection of T cell receptor beta chains follows, all from one sample in a study of CD8 T cells in ankylosing spondylitis. One entry per CDR3 protein results from TCRdb running MiXCR on the 5' RACE reads. The repertoire consists of 150,000 to 200,000 distinct CDR3 sequences, with 18% occurring once and the leading ten covering approximately 4.3%. The sample comprised blood, either unsorted or a sorted T cell fraction (not recorded which). The receptors here all came from a male donor under 35 with ankylosing spondylitis or in good health (not recorded which). CDR3s include the opening cysteine and the closing phenylalanine or tryptophan. The order of the fields is J gene, clone size, V gene, D gene, CDR3 DNA, CDR3 protein. The D gene is left open where the match is weak. Clone size is given for some rows only: seen once, a few or many times, or a class if the clone is expanded.

TRBJ1-1	many	TRBV5-1	-	TGCGCCAGCAGGTCCGGGACCCTGAACACTGAAGCTTTCTTT	CASRSGTLNTEAFF
TRBJ2-5	many	TRBV2	-	TGTGCCTCGGGGGCCCAGTACTTC	CASGAQYF
TRBJ2-2	many	TRBV25-1	TRBD1	TGTGCCAGTAAGGGGGCGACGAACACCGGGGAGCTGTTTTTT	CASKGATNTGELFF
TRBJ1-1	many	TRBV19	-	TGTGCCAGTAGTATAGGGCAGGGGAACACTGAAGCTTTCTTT	CASSIGQGNTEAFF
TRBJ2-7	-	TRBV20-1	TRBD2	TGCAGTGCTACCCTACTAGCGGGAGACGACGAGCAGTACTTC	CSATLLAGDDEQYF
TRBJ2-1	many	TRBV19	TRBD1	TGTGCCAGTAGTAAACAGGGGGCCCTCAATGAGCAGTTCTTC	CASSKQGALNEQFF
TRBJ2-1	many	TRBV28	-	TGTGCCAGCAGTTTAAGTGGGAGAACCGGGGATGAGCAGTTCTTC	CASSLSGRTGDEQFF
TRBJ1-5	once	TRBV12-3/TRBV12-4	TRBD1	TGTGCCAGCAGCCCGGGACAGGGGATTGGCAATCAGCCCCAGCATTTT	CASSPGQGIGNQPQHF
TRBJ1-5	many	TRBV20-1	-	TGCAGTGCTACCGGACATCTCCAGAGCAATCAGCCCCAGCATTTT	CSATGHLQSNQPQHF
TRBJ2-1	many	TRBV7-9	-	TGTGCCAGCTCAGGGATTTCGAATGAGCAGTTCTTC	CASSGISNEQFF
TRBJ2-5	many	TRBV20-1	TRBD1	TGCAGTGCAAGAAACAGGGGGTCCCAAGAGACCCAGTACTTC	CSARNRGSQETQYF
TRBJ1-6	many	TRBV12-3/TRBV12-4	TRBD1	TGTGCCAGCAGTTCGGCCGGGACAGCATCACCCCTCCACTTT	CASSSAGTASPLHF
TRBJ2-7	many	TRBV9	TRBD2	TGTGCCAGCAGCGGCGGGACTAGCTACGAGCAGTACTTC	CASSGGTSYEQYF
TRBJ2-4	many	TRBV4-1	TRBD2	TGCGCCAGCAGCCAAGTGGCGGGGGGCACCAAAAACATTCAGTACTTC	CASSQVAGGTKNIQYF
TRBJ1-1	-	TRBV6-1	-	TGTGCCAGCGTCCTCAGCTTGGGGAACACTGAAGCTTTCTTT	CASVLSLGNTEAFF
TRBJ1-6	many	TRBV5-1	-	TGCGCCAGCACCCGGTCGGGGGGCGTCGATTCACCCCTCCACTTT	CASTRSGGVDSPLHF
TRBJ2-5	-	TRBV29-1	-	TGCAGCACAAAAGAGGGAGAGACCCAGTACTTC	CSTKEGETQYF
TRBJ2-3	many	TRBV10-3	-	TGTGCCATCAGGTTGGGGGCAGCCGCCAGGGATACGCAGTATTTT	CAIRLGAAARDTQYF
TRBJ2-1	many	TRBV7-2	-	TGTGCCCGTAACACAATGAGCAGTTGGGAGCAGTTCTTC	CARNTMSSWEQFF
TRBJ1-5	-	TRBV12-3/TRBV12-4	-	TGTGCCAGCACTACAGGGTTGGGCAATCAGCCCCAGCATTTT	CASTTGLGNQPQHF
TRBJ1-4	few	TRBV7-9	-	TGTGCCAGCAGTATCGGCCCTGTGGGTGAAAAACTGTTTTTT	CASSIGPVGEKLFF
TRBJ2-3	many	TRBV5-6	TRBD2	TGTGCCAGCAGCTTGGCATGGGCGGGAGGACTGATGGGCGATACGCAGTATTTT	CASSLAWAGGLMGDTQYF
TRBJ2-3	once	TRBV11-2	-	TGTGCCAGCAGCTTAGGTCAGGCGTTAAGCACAGATACGCAGTATTTT	CASSLGQALSTDTQYF
TRBJ2-7	-	TRBV20-1	-	TGCAGTGCTCCGAGGGACACGGCCTACGAGCAGTACTTC	CSAPRDTAYEQYF
TRBJ1-1	few	TRBV2	-	TGTGCCAGCGCCTCCCTGGAGGGCTCGGGGTTGAACACTGAAGCTTTCTTT	CASASLEGSGLNTEAFF
TRBJ2-3	few	TRBV12-3/TRBV12-4	TRBD2	TGTGCCAGCAGTTTAAGGGGGTCTCGACTAGCGGGAGGGCCCGGGGATACGCAGTATTTT	CASSLRGSRLAGGPGDTQYF
TRBJ2-3	many	TRBV5-8	TRBD2	TGTGCCAGCAGCTCCCGGACTAGCGCGGCAGATACGCAGTATTTT	CASSSRTSAADTQYF
TRBJ1-1	many	TRBV20-1	TRBD1	TGCAGTGCTAGGGGAGGACAGGAAAACACTGAAGCTTTCTTT	CSARGGQENTEAFF